This TCR beta chain was documented in a study of persistence of HIV-infected CD4 T cells. Study summary: A median of 8 years of suppressive ART preceded sampling.

Cells were stimulated with overlapping HIV-1 Gag 15-mer peptides. Memory cells lacking CD40L and CD69 with high CD45RO were sorted. Stimulated PBMCs had first been depleted of CD8+ T cells. Study-level findings and limits: Antigen-responding cells were enriched for degenerate expanded CDR3beta sequences. Proviral oligoclonality tracked with TCR oligoclonality within the same sorted cells.

The CDR3 length is 17 residues. Trimming left V 9 bases short and J 10 bases short, with 33 bases between. Germline V CDR1 and CDR2: LNHDA, SQIVND (reference sequence). This clone is a singleton in its sample. The target antigen is unknown. Sequencing used immunoSEQ version 4 in survey mode. The repertoire was sequenced with immunoSEQ multiplex PCR; TCRdb's copy has only in-frame clones and lacks some. Among 64,000 or so clones listed, 70% to 75% were seen once. The specimen comprised CD4+ T cells sorted from PBMCs after roughly 17-hour stimulation, sampled from a patient who received antiretroviral therapy. This chain connects TRBV19 to TRBJ1-1, with D maybe TRBD1 (6 bases). The receptor was derived from an adult man with HIV who was CMV-seropositive. CDR3 loop: CASQTGGAMDFELGAFF. The CDR3 coding sequence is TGTGCCAGCCAAACGGGGGGCGCTATGGATTTTGAGTTGGGAGCTTTCTTT. The variable domain in full, with the rest retrieved from reference TRBV19 and TRBJ1-1, is DGGITQSPKYLFRKEGQNVTLSCEQNLNHDAMYWYRQDPGQGLRLIYYSQIVNDFQKGDIAEGYSVSREKKESFPLTVTSAQKNPTAFYLCASQTGGAMDFELGAFFGQGTRLTVV.